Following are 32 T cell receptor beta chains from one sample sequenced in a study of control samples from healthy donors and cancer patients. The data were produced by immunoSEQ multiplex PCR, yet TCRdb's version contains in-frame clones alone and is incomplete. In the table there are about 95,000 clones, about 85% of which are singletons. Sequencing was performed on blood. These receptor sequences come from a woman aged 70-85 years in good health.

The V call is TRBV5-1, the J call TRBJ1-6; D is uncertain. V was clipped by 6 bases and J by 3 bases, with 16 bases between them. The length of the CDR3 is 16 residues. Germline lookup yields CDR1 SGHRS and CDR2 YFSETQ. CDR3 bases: TGCGCCAGCACCTCGACCGCGGGAAACTATAATTCACCCCTCCACTTT. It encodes CASTSTAGNYNSPLHF.

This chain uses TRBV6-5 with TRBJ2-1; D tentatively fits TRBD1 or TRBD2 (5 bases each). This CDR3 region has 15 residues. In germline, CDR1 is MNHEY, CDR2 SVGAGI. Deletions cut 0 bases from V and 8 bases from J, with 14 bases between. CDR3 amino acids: CASSYSGARGDEQFF. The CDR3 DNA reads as TGTGCCAGCAGTTACTCGGGCGCACGGGGCGATGAGCAGTTCTTC.

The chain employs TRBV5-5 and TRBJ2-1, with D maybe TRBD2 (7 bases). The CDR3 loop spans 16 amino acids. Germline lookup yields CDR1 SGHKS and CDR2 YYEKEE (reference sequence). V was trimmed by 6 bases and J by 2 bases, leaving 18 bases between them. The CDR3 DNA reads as TGTGCCAGCACCGCGGGGGCGGGGAGTGCCTACAATGAGCAGTTCTTC. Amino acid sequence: CASTAGAGSAYNEQFF.

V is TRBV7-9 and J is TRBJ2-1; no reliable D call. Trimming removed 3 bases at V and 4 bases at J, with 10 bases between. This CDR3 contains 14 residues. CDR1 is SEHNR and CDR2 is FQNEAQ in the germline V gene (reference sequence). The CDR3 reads CASSFDQIYNEQFF. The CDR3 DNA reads TGTGCCAGCAGCTTTGACCAGATATACAATGAGCAGTTCTTC.

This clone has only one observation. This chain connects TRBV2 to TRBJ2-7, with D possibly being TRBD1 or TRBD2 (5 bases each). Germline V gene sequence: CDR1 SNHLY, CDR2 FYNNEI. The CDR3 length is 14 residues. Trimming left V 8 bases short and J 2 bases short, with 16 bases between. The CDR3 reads CASRWDGTPYEQYF. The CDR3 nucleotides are TGTGCCAGCCGTTGGGACGGTACCCCCTACGAGCAGTACTTC.

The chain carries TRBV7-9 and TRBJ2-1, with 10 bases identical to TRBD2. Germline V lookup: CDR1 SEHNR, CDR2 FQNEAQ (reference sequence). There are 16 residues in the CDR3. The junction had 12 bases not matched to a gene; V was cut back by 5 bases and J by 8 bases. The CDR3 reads CASSPASGGANYEQFF. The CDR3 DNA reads TGTGCCAGCAGCCCGGCAAGCGGGGGGGCAAACTATGAGCAGTTCTTC. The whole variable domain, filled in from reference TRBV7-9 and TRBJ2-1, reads DTGVSQNPRHKITKRGQNVTFRCDPISEHNRLYWYRQTLGQGPEFLTYFQNEAQLEKSRLLSDRFSAERPKGSFSTLEIQRTEQGDSAMYLCASSPASGGANYEQFFGPGTRLTVL.

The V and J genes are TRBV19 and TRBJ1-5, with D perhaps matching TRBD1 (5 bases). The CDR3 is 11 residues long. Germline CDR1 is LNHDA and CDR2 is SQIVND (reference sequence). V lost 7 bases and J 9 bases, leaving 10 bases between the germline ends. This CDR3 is CASKGRGPQHF. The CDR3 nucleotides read TGTGCCAGTAAGGGGAGGGGGCCCCAGCATTTT.

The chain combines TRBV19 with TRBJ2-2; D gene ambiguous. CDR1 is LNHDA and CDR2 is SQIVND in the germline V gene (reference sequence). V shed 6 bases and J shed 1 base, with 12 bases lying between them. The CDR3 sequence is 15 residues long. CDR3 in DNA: TGTGCCAGTAGAAGAGCAGAACTGAACACCGGGGAGCTGTTTTTT. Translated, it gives CASRRAELNTGELFF.

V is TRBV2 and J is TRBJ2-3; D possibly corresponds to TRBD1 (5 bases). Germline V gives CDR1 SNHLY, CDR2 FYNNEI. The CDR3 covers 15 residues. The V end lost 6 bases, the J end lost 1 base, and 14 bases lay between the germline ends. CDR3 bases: TGTGCCAGCAGCGATCTAGTACAGGGCACAGATACGCAGTATTTT. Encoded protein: CASSDLVQGTDTQYF.

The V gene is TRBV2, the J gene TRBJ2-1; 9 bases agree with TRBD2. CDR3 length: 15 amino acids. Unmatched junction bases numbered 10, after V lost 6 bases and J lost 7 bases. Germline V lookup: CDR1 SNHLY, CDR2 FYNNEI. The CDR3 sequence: CASRVPGTSRNEQFF. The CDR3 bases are TGTGCCAGCAGGGTCCCCGGGACTAGCAGAAATGAGCAGTTCTTC.

CDR3 loop: CASSETSVQAEAFF. Here the CDR3 DNA reads TGCGCCAGCAGTGAGACTTCGGTACAGGCGGAAGCTTTCTTT. The genes are TRBV10-1 and TRBJ1-1; D might be TRBD1 (5 bases). The V end was cut by 2 bases, the J end by 8 bases, with 15 bases between. Per the germline V gene, CDR1 is WNHNN and CDR2 is SYGVQD (reference sequence). This CDR3 is 14 amino acids long.

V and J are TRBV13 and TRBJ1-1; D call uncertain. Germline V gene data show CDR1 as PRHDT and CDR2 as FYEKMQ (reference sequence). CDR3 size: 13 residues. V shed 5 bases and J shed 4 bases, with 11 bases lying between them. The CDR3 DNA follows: TGTGCCAGCAGCGGGGTGGGAGGCACTGAAGCTTTCTTT. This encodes CASSGVGGTEAFF.

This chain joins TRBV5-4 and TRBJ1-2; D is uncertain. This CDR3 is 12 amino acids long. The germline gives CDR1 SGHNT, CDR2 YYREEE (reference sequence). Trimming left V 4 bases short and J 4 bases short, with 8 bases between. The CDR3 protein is CASSPDGYGYTF. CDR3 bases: TGTGCCAGCAGCCCGGACGGCTATGGCTACACCTTC.

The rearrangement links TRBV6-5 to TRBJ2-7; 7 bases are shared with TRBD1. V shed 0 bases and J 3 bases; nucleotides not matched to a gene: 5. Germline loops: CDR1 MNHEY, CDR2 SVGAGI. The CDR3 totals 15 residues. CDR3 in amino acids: CASSYSYRGYYEQYF. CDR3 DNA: TGTGCCAGCAGTTACTCCTACAGGGGATACTACGAGCAGTACTTC.

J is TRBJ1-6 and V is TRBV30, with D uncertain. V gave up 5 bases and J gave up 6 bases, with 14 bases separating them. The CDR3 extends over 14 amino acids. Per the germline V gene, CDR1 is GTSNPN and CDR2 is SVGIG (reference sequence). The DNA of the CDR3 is TGTGCCTGGTCCGCCGGAACCGCTAATTCACCCCTCCACTTT. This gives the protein CAWSAGTANSPLHF.

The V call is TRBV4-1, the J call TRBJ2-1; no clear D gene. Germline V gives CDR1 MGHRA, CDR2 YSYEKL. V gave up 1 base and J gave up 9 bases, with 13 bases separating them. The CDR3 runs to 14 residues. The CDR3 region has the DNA TGCGCCAGCAGCCAAGGCGTAGGGATCGGTGAGCAGTTCTTC. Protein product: CASSQGVGIGEQFF.

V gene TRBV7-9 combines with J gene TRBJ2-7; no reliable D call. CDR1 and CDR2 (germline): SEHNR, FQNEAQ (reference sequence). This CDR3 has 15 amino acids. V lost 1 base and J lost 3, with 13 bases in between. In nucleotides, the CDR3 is TGTGCCAGCAGCTTAGAGGGCGGAATCCACTACGAGCAGTACTTC. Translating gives CASSLEGGIHYEQYF.

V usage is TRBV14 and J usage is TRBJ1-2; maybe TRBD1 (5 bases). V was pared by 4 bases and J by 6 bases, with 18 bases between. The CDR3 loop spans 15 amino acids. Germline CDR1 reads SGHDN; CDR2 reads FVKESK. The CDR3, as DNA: TGTGCCAGCAGCCGCTCGGGACCGACGGGGGATGGCTACACCTTC. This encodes CASSRSGPTGDGYTF.

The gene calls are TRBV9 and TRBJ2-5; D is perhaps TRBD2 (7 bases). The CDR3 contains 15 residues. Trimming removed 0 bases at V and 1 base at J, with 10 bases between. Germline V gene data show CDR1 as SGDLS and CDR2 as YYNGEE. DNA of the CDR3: TGTGCCAGCAGCGTAGAGGCGGGGGCCCAAGAGACCCAGTACTTC. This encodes CASSVEAGAQETQYF.

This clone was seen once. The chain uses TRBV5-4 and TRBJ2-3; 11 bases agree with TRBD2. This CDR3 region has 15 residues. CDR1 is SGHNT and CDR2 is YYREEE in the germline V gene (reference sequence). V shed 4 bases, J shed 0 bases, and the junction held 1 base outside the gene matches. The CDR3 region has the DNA TGTGCCAGCAGCACTAGCGGGAGCAGCACAGATACGCAGTATTTT. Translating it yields CASSTSGSSTDTQYF.

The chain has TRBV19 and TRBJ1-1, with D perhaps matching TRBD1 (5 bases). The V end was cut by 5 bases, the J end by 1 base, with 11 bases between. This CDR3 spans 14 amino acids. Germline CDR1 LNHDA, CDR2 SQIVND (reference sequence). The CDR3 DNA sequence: TGTGCCAGTAGTGGTCTGGGACGGAACACTGAAGCTTTCTTT. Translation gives CASSGLGRNTEAFF.

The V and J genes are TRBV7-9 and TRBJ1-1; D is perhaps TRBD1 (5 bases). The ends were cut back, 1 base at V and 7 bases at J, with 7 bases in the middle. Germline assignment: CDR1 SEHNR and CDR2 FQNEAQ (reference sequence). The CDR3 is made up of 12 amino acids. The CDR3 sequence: CASSLGQFEAFF. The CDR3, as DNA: TGTGCCAGCAGCTTAGGACAGTTTGAAGCTTTCTTT.

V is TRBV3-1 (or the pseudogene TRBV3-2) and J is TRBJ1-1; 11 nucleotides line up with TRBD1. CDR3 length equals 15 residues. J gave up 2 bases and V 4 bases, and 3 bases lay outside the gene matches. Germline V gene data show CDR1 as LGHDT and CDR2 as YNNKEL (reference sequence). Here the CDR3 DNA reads TGTGCCAGCAGCCCCCGGACAGGGGGCAACACTGAAGCTTTCTTT. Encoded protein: CASSPRTGGNTEAFF.

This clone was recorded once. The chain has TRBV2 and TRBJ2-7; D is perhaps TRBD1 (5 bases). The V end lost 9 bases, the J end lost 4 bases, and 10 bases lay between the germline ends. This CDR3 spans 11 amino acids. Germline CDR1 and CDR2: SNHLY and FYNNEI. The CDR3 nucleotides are TGTGCCAGTGCGACAGTTTACGAGCAGTACTTC. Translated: CASATVYEQYF.

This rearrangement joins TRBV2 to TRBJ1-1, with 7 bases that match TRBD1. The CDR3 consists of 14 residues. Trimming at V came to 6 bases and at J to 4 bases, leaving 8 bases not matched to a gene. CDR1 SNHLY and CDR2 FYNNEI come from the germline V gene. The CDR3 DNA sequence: TGTGCCAGCAGAACCGGGACAGAACGCACTGAAGCTTTCTTT. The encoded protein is CASRTGTERTEAFF.

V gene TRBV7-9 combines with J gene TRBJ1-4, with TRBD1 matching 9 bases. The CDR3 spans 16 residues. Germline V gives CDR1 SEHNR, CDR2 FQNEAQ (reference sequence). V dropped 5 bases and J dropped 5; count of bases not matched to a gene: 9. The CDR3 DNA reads TGTGCCAGCAGCATTACTGTAGGACAGGGGAATGAAAAACTGTTTTTT. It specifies CASSITVGQGNEKLFF.

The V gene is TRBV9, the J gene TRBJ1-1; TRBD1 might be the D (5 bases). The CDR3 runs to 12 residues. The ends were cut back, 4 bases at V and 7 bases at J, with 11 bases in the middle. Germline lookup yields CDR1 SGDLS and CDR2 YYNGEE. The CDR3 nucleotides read TGTGCCAGCAGCCCTGGGGACGGTGAAGCTTTCTTT. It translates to CASSPGDGEAFF.

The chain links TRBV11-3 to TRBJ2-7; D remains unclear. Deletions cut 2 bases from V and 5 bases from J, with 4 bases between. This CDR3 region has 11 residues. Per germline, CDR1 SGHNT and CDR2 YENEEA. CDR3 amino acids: CASSLSHEQYF. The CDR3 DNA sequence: TGTGCCAGCAGCTTAAGCCACGAGCAGTACTTC.

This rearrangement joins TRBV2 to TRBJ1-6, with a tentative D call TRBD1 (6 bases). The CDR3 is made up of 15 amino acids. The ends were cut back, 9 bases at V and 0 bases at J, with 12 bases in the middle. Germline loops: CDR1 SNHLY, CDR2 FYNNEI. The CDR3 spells CASNTGSSYNSPLHF. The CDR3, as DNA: TGTGCCAGTAACACAGGGAGCTCCTATAATTCACCCCTCCACTTT.

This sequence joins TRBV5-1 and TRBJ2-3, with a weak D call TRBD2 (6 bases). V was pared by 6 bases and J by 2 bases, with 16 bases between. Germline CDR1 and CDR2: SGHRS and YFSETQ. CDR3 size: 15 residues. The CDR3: CASNRRGDYTDTQYF. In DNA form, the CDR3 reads TGCGCCAGCAACCGGAGGGGTGATTACACAGATACGCAGTATTTT.

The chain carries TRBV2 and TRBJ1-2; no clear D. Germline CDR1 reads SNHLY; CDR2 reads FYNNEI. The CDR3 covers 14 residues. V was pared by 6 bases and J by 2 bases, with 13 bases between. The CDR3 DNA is TGTGCCAGCAGAGCCCTCCGGGCAAACTATGGCTACACCTTC. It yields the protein CASRALRANYGYTF.

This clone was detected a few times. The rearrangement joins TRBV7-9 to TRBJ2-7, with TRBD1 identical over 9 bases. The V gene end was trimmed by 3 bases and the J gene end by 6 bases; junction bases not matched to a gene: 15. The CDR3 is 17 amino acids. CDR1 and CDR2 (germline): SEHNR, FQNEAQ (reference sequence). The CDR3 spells CASSFRTGGGGDGEQYF. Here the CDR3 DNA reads TGTGCCAGCAGCTTCCGAACAGGGGGCGGCGGAGACGGCGAGCAGTACTTC.